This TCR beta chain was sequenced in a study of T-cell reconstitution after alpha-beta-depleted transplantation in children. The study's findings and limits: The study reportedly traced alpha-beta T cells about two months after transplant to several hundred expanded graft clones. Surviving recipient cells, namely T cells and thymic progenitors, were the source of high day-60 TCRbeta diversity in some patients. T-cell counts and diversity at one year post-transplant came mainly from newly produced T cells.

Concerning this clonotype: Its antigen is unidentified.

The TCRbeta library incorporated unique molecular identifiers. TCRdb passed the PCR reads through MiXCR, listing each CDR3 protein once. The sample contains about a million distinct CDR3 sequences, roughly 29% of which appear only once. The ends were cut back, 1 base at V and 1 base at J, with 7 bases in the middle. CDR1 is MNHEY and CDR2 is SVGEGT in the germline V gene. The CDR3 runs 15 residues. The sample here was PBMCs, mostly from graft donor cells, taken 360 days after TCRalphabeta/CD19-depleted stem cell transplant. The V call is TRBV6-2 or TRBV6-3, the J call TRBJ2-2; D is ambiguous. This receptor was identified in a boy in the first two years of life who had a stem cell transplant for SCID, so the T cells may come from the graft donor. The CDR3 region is CASSYFPRNTGELFF. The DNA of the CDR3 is TGTGCCAGCAGTTACTTCCCTCGGAACACCGGGGAGCTGTTTTTT.